This note documents a single T cell receptor beta chain sequence. Its antigen remains unidentified. Profiling relied on immunoSEQ multiplex PCR, and the TCRdb table lists in-frame clones only, not all of them. The sample carries 1,100,000 or so clones, 70% to 80% recorded once. This entry comes from a study of shared clonotypes between healthy human individuals. Whole-study results and caveats: Four donors shared 4.5% to 6.5% of their naive CD4 clonotypes.

V lost 1 base, J lost 6 bases, and 12 bases lay in between. CDR1 SEHNR and CDR2 FQNEAQ come from the germline V gene (reference sequence). The CDR3 contains 14 residues. This chain connects TRBV7-9 to TRBJ1-2; D is possibly TRBD1 (5 bases). The sequenced sample consisted of memory CD4+ T cells from PBMCs. Subset in this sample: CD45RA-negative fraction. This TCR was recovered from a man between 18 and 35 years old in good health. Some clones in this sample may be carry-over from other donors' samples. Here the CDR3 DNA reads TGTGCCAGCAGCTTAGGGGGGTATGGAAATGGCTACACCTTC. Translated: CASSLGGYGNGYTF.